These 15 T cell receptor beta chains were all obtained from the same sample, sequenced in a study of T-cell reconstitution after alpha-beta-depleted transplantation in children (dated by TCRdb to between 2015 and 2016). Library prep was done by PCR. Sequencer: Illumina HiSeq 2500. Molecular barcoding was employed in the preparation of TCR libraries, with unique molecular identifiers being used to normalize TCRbeta repertoire quantification. The public reads were quality trimmed at Q25 with fastp and then assembled into clones with MiXCR by TCRdb, keeping productive beta chains. Each entry is one CDR3 protein sequence, shown with its most common DNA and genes. The sample has more than 450,000 distinct CDR3 sequences on record, about a sixth of them singletons. Around 3.3% of the sample belongs to the ten largest clones. The specimen was PBMCs from the stem cell graft donor, collected from the stem cell graft. The receptors here all came from a human donor who donated a stem cell graft to a child with acute lymphoblastic leukemia.

This clonotype turned up a few times. The CDR3 reads CASSLKMNTEAFF. The CDR3 DNA follows: TGTGCCAGCAGCCTGAAGATGAACACTGAAGCTTTCTTT. The rearrangement joins TRBV11-1 to TRBJ1-1; no clear D gene. CDR3 size: 13 residues. Trimming stripped 5 bases from V and 0 bases from J, with 7 bases between. Germline V lookup: CDR1 SGHAT, CDR2 FQDESV (reference sequence).

The chain has TRBV7-9 and TRBJ2-6; D gene unclear. Germline-derived CDR1 and CDR2 are SEHNR and FQNEAQ (reference sequence). The CDR3 is 16 residues long. Deletions cut 5 bases from V and 0 bases from J, with 11 bases between. In nucleotides, the CDR3 is TGTGCCAGCAGCCGCAGGCGCTCCTCTGGGGCCAACGTCCTGACTTTC. The encoded protein is CASSRRRSSGANVLTF. Together with reference TRBV7-9 and TRBJ2-6, the CDR3 gives the full variable domain: DTGVSQNPRHKITKRGQNVTFRCDPISEHNRLYWYRQTLGQGPEFLTYFQNEAQLEKSRLLSDRFSAERPKGSFSTLEIQRTEQGDSAMYLCASSRRRSSGANVLTFGAGSRLTVL.

This clonotype occurred a few times. The chain employs TRBV4-1 and TRBJ2-7; D could derive from TRBD1 or TRBD2 (5 bases each). CDR3 size: 15 residues. V lost 0 bases, J lost 0 bases, and 9 bases lay in between. The germline CDR1 and CDR2 sequences are MGHRA and YSYEKL. The CDR3 DNA reads TGCGCCAGCAGCCAAGATCCAGGGAGCTCCTACGAGCAGTACTTC. Protein: CASSQDPGSSYEQYF.

This clonotype showed up just a few times. The chain has TRBV20-1 and TRBJ2-7; 9 bases match TRBD2. The ends lost 5 bases at V and 7 bases at J; junction bases unmatched: 9. Germline V lookup: CDR1 DFQATT, CDR2 SNEGSKA (reference sequence). The CDR3 covers 13 residues. This chain's CDR3 is CSAVSGLAGEQYF. The CDR3 DNA reads TGCAGTGCTGTCTCGGGACTAGCTGGTGAGCAGTACTTC.

This clonotype was found a few times. The rearrangement uses TRBV18 and TRBJ1-3; no clear D gene. The length of the CDR3 is 15 residues. V was cut by 1 base and J by 0 bases, with 7 bases left in between. Germline lookup yields CDR1 KGHSH and CDR2 LQKENI. DNA for the CDR3: TGTGCCAGCTCACCACAAGGTTACTCTGGAAACACCATATATTTT. Protein: CASSPQGYSGNTIYF. Drawing the rest from reference TRBV18 and TRBJ1-3, the complete variable domain is NAGVMQNPRHLVRRRGQEARLRCSPMKGHSHVYWYRQLPEEGLKFMVYLQKENIIDESGMPKERFSAEFPKEGPSILRIQQVVRGDSAAYFCASSPQGYSGNTIYFGEGSWLTVV.

The chain recombines TRBV18 with TRBJ2-7; no clear D gene. This CDR3 region has 13 residues. CDR1 is KGHSH and CDR2 is LQKENI in the germline V gene. V was shortened by 3 bases and J by 5 bases, with 11 bases between the two germline ends. The CDR3: CASSPIWFHEQYF. CDR3 nucleotide sequence: TGTGCCAGCTCACCCATCTGGTTCCACGAGCAGTACTTC.

This clonotype showed up just a few times. CDR3 nucleotide sequence: TGCAGTGCTAGTACGGGAGCATCCTCCTACGAGCAGTACTTC. Translated: CSASTGASSYEQYF. The V and J genes are TRBV20-1 and TRBJ2-7, with D possibly matching TRBD2 (6 bases). From germline, CDR1 is DFQATT and CDR2 SNEGSKA (reference sequence). The CDR3 length is 14 residues. V was trimmed by 3 bases and J by 0 bases, leaving 12 bases between them.

The V and J genes are TRBV7-9 and TRBJ2-7; 7 bases agree with TRBD1. The J segment lost 3 bases and the V segment lost 4 bases, leaving 9 bases of the junction unmatched. The germline V gene encodes CDR1 SEHNR and CDR2 FQNEAQ (reference sequence). The CDR3 loop spans 15 amino acids. CDR3 nucleotides: TGTGCCAGCAGCTCGCTCGGCAGGGGGAGCTACGAGCAGTACTTC. The encoded protein is CASSSLGRGSYEQYF.

J is TRBJ2-7 and V is TRBV28; the match to TRBD2 covers 8 bases. Germline V CDR1 and CDR2: MDHEN, SYDVKM. This CDR3 has 16 amino acids. The J segment lost 2 bases and the V segment lost 5 bases, leaving 11 bases of the junction unmatched. The CDR3 loop is CASSPSLSGNPYEQYF. Written as DNA, the CDR3 is TGTGCCAGCAGTCCTTCACTTAGCGGGAATCCCTACGAGCAGTACTTC.

This clonotype was seen a few times. The rearrangement uses TRBV9 and TRBJ2-1; 11 bases align to TRBD2. The CDR3 length is 15 residues. V was clipped by 3 bases and J by 3 bases; unmatched bases: 2. Germline CDR1 is SGDLS and CDR2 is YYNGEE. The CDR3 protein is CASSATSGIYNEQFF. The CDR3 bases are TGTGCCAGCAGCGCGACTAGCGGGATCTACAATGAGCAGTTCTTC.

V is TRBV6-4 and J is TRBJ2-3; 11 positions match TRBD1. The CDR3 runs 17 residues. V lost 2 bases to trimming and J lost 5 bases; unmatched junction nucleotides: 9. Germline assignment: CDR1 MRHNA and CDR2 SNTAGT. The CDR3 loop reads CASSDRTGGTSGDTQYF. CDR3 sequence (DNA): TGTGCCAGCAGTGACAGGACAGGGGGCACGAGTGGAGATACGCAGTATTTT.

This chain links TRBV28 with TRBJ2-3; no firm D call. CDR1 is MDHEN, CDR2 SYDVKM, per germline. The germline V and J ends were trimmed by 1 base and 8 bases, with 13 bases remaining between them. The CDR3 loop spans 14 amino acids. The DNA for the CDR3 is TGTGCCAGCAGTTTATCCGGTGCGTTGGGTACGCAGTATTTT. Protein: CASSLSGALGTQYF.

V and J are TRBV27 and TRBJ1-4, with a weak D call TRBD1 (5 bases). The V end was cut by 0 bases, the J end by 7 bases, with 9 bases between. Germline loops: CDR1 MNHEY, CDR2 SMNVEV (reference sequence). This CDR3 region has 14 residues. CDR3 protein: CASSLSARGEKLFF. In DNA form, the CDR3 reads TGTGCCAGCAGTTTATCGGCAAGGGGTGAAAAACTGTTTTTT.

This chain joins TRBV20-1 and TRBJ1-2; 7 nucleotides line up with TRBD1. The germline gives CDR1 DFQATT, CDR2 SNEGSKA (reference sequence). Losses at the gene ends were 3 bases for V and 7 bases for J; bases not matched to a gene: 11. The CDR3 loop spans 14 amino acids. The CDR3 loop is CSASSGGLRSGYTF. DNA of the CDR3: TGCAGTGCTAGTTCAGGGGGGCTGAGGTCTGGCTACACCTTC.

J is TRBJ2-1 and V is TRBV12-3 or TRBV12-4, with D perhaps matching TRBD1 (5 bases). This CDR3 has 16 residues. V was cut by 3 bases and J by 0 bases, with 12 bases left in between. CDR3 in DNA: TGTGCCAGCAGTTTCCCAGGGATTAGCTCCTACAATGAGCAGTTCTTC. Protein product: CASSFPGISSYNEQFF.